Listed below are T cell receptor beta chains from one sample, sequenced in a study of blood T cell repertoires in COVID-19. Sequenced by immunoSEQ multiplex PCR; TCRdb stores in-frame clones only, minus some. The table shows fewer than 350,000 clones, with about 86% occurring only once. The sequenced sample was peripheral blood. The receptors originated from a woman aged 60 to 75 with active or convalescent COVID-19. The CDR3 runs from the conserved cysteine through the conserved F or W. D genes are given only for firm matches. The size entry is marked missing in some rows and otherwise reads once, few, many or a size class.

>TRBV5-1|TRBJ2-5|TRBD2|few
CASSQRTSGLQETQYF
TGCGCCAGCAGCCAACGGACTAGCGGGCTCCAAGAGACCCAGTACTTC
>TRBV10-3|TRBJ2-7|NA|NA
CAVRSTTTYEQYF
TGTGCCGTCCGCTCGACTACGACCTACGAGCAGTACTTC
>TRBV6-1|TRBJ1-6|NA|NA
CASSETGGAGHSPLHF
TGTGCCAGCAGTGAAACGGGGGGCGCGGGACATTCACCCCTCCACTTT
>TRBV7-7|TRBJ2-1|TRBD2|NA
CASSLGLTGGYNEQFF
TGTGCCAGCAGCTTAGGTCTGACGGGGGGCTACAATGAGCAGTTCTTC
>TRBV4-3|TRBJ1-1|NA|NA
CASSQGVGGEAFF
TGCGCCAGCAGCCAAGGTGTGGGGGGTGAAGCTTTCTTT
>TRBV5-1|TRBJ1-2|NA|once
CASSLTPLGGNGYTF
TGCGCCAGCAGCTTGACGCCCCTGGGAGGCAATGGCTACACCTTC
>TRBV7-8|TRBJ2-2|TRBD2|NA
CASSRRPSGLNTGELFF
TGTGCCAGCAGCCGTAGGCCTAGCGGATTGAACACCGGGGAGCTGTTTTTT
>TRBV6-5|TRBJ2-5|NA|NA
CASSSPSGIRQETQYF
TGTGCCAGCAGTTCCCCATCCGGGATCCGACAAGAGACCCAGTACTTC
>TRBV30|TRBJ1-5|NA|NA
CAWSPTVRNQPQHF
TGTGCCTGGAGTCCTACAGTCCGCAATCAGCCCCAGCATTTT
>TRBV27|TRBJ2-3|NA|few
CASSLSAGNPRDTQYF
TGTGCCAGCAGTTTATCGGCGGGGAACCCCCGTGATACGCAGTATTTT
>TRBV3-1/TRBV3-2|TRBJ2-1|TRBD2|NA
CASSQAQGLAGGEQFF
TGTGCCAGCAGCCAAGCCCAGGGACTAGCGGGGGGGGAGCAGTTCTTC
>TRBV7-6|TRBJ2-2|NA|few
CASSLGMSGGYTGELFF
TGTGCCAGCAGCTTAGGAATGTCGGGGGGCTACACCGGGGAGCTGTTTTTT
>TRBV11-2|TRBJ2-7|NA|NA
CASSHWTAPYEQYF
TGTGCCAGCAGTCACTGGACTGCCCCCTACGAGCAGTACTTC
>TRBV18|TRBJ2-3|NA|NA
CASSESAGRTDTQYF
TGTGCCAGCTCAGAGAGTGCGGGTCGCACAGATACGCAGTATTTT
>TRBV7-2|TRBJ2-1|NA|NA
CASSLQASGSYNEQFF
TGTGCCAGCAGCCTCCAGGCCAGCGGCTCCTACAATGAGCAGTTCTTC
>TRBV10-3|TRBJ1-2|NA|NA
CAISQQGPYGYTF
TGTGCCATCAGCCAACAGGGCCCCTATGGCTACACCTTC
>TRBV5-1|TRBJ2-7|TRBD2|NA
CASSWSSGAREQYF
TGCGCCAGCAGCTGGAGCAGCGGGGCGAGGGAGCAGTACTTC
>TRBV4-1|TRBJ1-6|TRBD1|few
CASSPTGSVINSPLHF
TGCGCCAGCAGCCCGACAGGGAGTGTAATTAATTCACCCCTCCACTTT
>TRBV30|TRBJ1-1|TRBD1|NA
CAWRAGTGVPEAFF
TGTGCCTGGAGGGCCGGGACAGGGGTCCCTGAAGCTTTCTTT
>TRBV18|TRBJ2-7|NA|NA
CASSPFGESYEQYF
TGTGCCAGCTCACCATTCGGGGAGTCCTACGAGCAGTACTTC
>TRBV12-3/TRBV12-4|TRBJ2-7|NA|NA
CASSWDMYEQYF
TGTGCCAGCAGTTGGGACATGTACGAGCAGTACTTC
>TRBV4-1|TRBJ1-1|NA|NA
CASSQDLTSIEAFF
TGCGCCAGCAGCCAAGATCTGACATCGATCGAAGCTTTCTTT
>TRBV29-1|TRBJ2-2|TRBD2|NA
CSVAGGGLMNTGELFF
TGCAGCGTTGCTGGCGGGGGGCTTATGAACACCGGGGAGCTGTTTTTT
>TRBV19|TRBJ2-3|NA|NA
CASSQGSGASTDTQYF
TGTGCCAGTAGTCAGGGGAGCGGGGCCAGCACAGATACGCAGTATTTT